This T cell receptor (beta chain) appears in the sequencing data of a study of PD-L1 blockade in urothelial cancer. The ends were cut back, 6 bases at V and 3 bases at J, with 12 bases in the middle. Germline loops: CDR1 MDHEN, CDR2 SYDVKM. The length of the CDR3 is 14 residues. Time point specified: peripheral blood 6 weeks after treatment start. The repertoire was sequenced with immunoSEQ multiplex PCR; TCRdb's copy has only in-frame clones and lacks some. The sample lists around 69,000 clones; 80% to 95% were seen once. This specimen was PBMCs, taken around atezolizumab (anti-PD-L1) treatment. V and J are TRBV28 and TRBJ1-5; D not certain. The sequence was collected from a woman aged 80 or older with urothelial cancer. The CDR3 region has the DNA TGTGCCAGCAGACCGGGGAGGGACAATCAGCCCCAGCATTTT. Translating gives CASRPGRDNQPQHF.